What follows are 22 T cell receptor beta chains derived from one specimen sequenced in a study of blood T cell repertoires in COVID-19. Generated by immunoSEQ multiplex PCR, the TCRdb table keeps only in-frame clones and is missing some. Here the sample spans 120,000 to 150,000 clones, 85% to 90% being singletons. The sequenced material came from peripheral blood. These receptors were collected from a man aged 50-60 years who had recovered from COVID-19.

This chain joins TRBV7-9 and TRBJ1-4; TRBD1 is a possible D gene (5 bases). This CDR3 spans 16 amino acids. Trimming took off 1 base at V and 5 bases at J, with 14 bases between the two ends. From germline, CDR1 is SEHNR and CDR2 FQNEAQ (reference sequence). This CDR3 reads CASSLVGGAGNEKLFF. The DNA for the CDR3 is TGTGCCAGCAGCTTAGTTGGAGGGGCAGGAAATGAAAAACTGTTTTTT.

The chain links TRBV5-1 to TRBJ1-4; D is possibly TRBD1 (6 bases). Trimming removed 4 bases from V and 4 bases from J, with 14 bases in between. CDR3 length: 15 residues. The germline V gene has CDR1 SGHRS and CDR2 YFSETQ. CDR3 protein: CASSDRQAVNEKLFF. Here the CDR3 DNA reads TGCGCCAGCAGCGATAGACAGGCCGTTAATGAAAAACTGTTTTTT.

The chain combines TRBV2 with TRBJ1-5, with a possible D match to TRBD1 (5 bases). The V and J ends lost 0 bases and 4 bases respectively, with 10 bases between them. This CDR3 is built from 15 residues. The germline gives CDR1 SNHLY, CDR2 FYNNEI. CDR3 nucleotides: TGTGCCAGCAGTGAAGCCCAGGGTCCGAATCAGCCCCAGCATTTT. This encodes CASSEAQGPNQPQHF.

This chain connects TRBV6-5 to TRBJ1-5, with D possibly being TRBD1 (5 bases). The V gene lost 8 bases and the J gene lost 2 bases, with 16 bases spanning the gap. The V gene's germline CDR1 is MNHEY and CDR2 SVGAGI. The CDR3 runs to 15 residues. Written as DNA, the CDR3 is TGTGCCAGCGGCCGACCCGGGGGTGGCAATCAGCCCCAGCATTTT. Its protein product is CASGRPGGGNQPQHF.

The chain employs TRBV19 and TRBJ1-5; 8 bases are a match to TRBD1. Germline values: CDR1 LNHDA, CDR2 SQIVND (reference sequence). This CDR3 contains 15 residues. Trimming removed 3 bases from V and 6 bases from J; junction bases left unmatched: 7. Written as DNA, the CDR3 is TGTGCCAGTAGTATGGCGGCAGGGGGCGGTCAGCCCCAGCATTTT. Its translation: CASSMAAGGGQPQHF.

This chain connects TRBV12-3 or TRBV12-4 to TRBJ1-2, with 8 bases identical to TRBD1. V lost 5 bases to trimming and J lost 6 bases; unmatched junction nucleotides: 5. The CDR3 length is 13 residues. CDR3 DNA: TGTGCCAGCAGTCCGGACAGGGTTAATGGCTACACCTTC. It encodes CASSPDRVNGYTF.

This chain connects TRBV2 to TRBJ1-1; D unresolved. The CDR3 is 13 residues long. Trimming stripped 5 bases from V and 1 base from J, with 8 bases between. The V gene's germline CDR1 is SNHLY and CDR2 FYNNEI. The CDR3 spells CASSRLENTEAFF. Written as DNA, the CDR3 is TGTGCCAGCAGTCGCCTAGAGAACACTGAAGCTTTCTTT.

The chain uses TRBV19 and TRBJ1-1; no clear D gene. V dropped 1 base and J dropped 1 base, with 10 bases sitting between them. The CDR3 runs to 15 residues. Germline V gene lookup returns CDR1 LNHDA and CDR2 SQIVND (reference sequence). The CDR3 bases are TGTGCCAGTAGTATAGGCCTAGATTGGAACACTGAAGCTTTCTTT. It yields the protein CASSIGLDWNTEAFF.

The rearrangement joins TRBV12-3 or TRBV12-4 to TRBJ2-1, with D perhaps matching TRBD2 (5 bases). With 3 bases removed from V and 9 bases from J, the gap between germline ends came to 12 bases. The length of the CDR3 is 13 residues. Here the CDR3 DNA reads TGTGCCAGCAGTTTGAGAGGGAAAGGTGAGCAGTTCTTC. The encoded protein is CASSLRGKGEQFF.

The genes are TRBV28 and TRBJ2-7, with 8 bases identical to TRBD2. The CDR3 runs 16 residues. The ends lost 5 bases at V and 5 bases at J; junction bases unmatched: 14. CDR1 is MDHEN, CDR2 SYDVKM, per germline. CDR3 DNA: TGTGCCAGCAGTCCCTTGACTAGCGACAAAGGGAACGAGCAGTACTTC. It specifies CASSPLTSDKGNEQYF.

The V and J genes are TRBV5-5 and TRBJ1-1, with 8 bases fitting TRBD1. This CDR3 is built from 17 residues. V was pared by 2 bases and J by 5 bases, with 14 bases of the junction left unmatched. Germline CDR1 reads SGHKS; CDR2 reads YYEKEE (reference sequence). In DNA form, the CDR3 reads TGTGCCAGCAGCTTTGAAGGACAGGGTCGATTCTGGACTGAAGCTTTCTTT. Amino acids: CASSFEGQGRFWTEAFF.

This chain uses TRBV5-1 with TRBJ1-1; 10 nucleotides line up with TRBD1. Unmatched junction bases numbered 11, after V lost 5 bases and J lost 1 base. Germline lookup yields CDR1 SGHRS and CDR2 YFSETQ. CDR3 length: 17 residues. The CDR3 region is CASRTSGTGVGNTEAFF. The CDR3 coding sequence is TGCGCCAGCAGGACGTCCGGGACAGGGGTGGGGAACACTGAAGCTTTCTTT.

The genes are TRBV24-1 and TRBJ2-2; a possible D gene is TRBD1 (6 bases). This CDR3 has 13 amino acids. CDR1 and CDR2 from the germline V gene are KGHDR and SFDVKD. The V end lost 9 bases, the J end lost 5 bases, and 12 bases lay between the germline ends. CDR3 region: CATSTGGTGELFF. CDR3 nucleotides: TGTGCCACCTCGACAGGCGGAACCGGGGAGCTGTTTTTT.

The genes are TRBV7-2 and TRBJ1-3; the D gene is possibly TRBD1 (5 bases). V dropped 0 bases and J dropped 0 bases, with 9 bases sitting between them. This CDR3 has 16 residues. CDR1 SGHTA and CDR2 FQGNSA come from the germline V gene. The CDR3 nucleotides read TGTGCCAGCAGCTTAGCGGGGCTTTCCTCTGGAAACACCATATATTTT. Protein: CASSLAGLSSGNTIYF.

V gene TRBV27 combines with J gene TRBJ2-3; D not resolved. Germline CDR1 and CDR2: MNHEY and SMNVEV (reference sequence). Trimming stripped 6 bases from V and 0 bases from J, with 10 bases between. This CDR3 has 14 residues. This chain's CDR3 is CASRIGYSTDTQYF. CDR3 nucleotide sequence: TGTGCCAGCAGAATCGGGTATAGCACAGATACGCAGTATTTT.

The rearrangement links TRBV30 to TRBJ1-1; D unclear. Trimming removed 1 base from V and 1 base from J, with 4 bases in between. CDR3 length equals 12 residues. Germline lookup yields CDR1 GTSNPN and CDR2 SVGIG (reference sequence). In DNA, the CDR3 is TGTGCCTGGAGTGCGGGGAACACTGAAGCTTTCTTT. Translation gives CAWSAGNTEAFF.

The rearrangement links TRBV9 to TRBJ1-5; 8 bases are shared with TRBD1. The CDR3 totals 15 residues. Looked up from germline, CDR1 is SGDLS and CDR2 is YYNGEE. V lost 6 bases, J lost 0 bases, and 5 bases stayed unmatched. The CDR3 sequence is CASNPTGDSNQPQHF. The CDR3 DNA follows: TGTGCCAGCAACCCGACAGGGGATAGCAATCAGCCCCAGCATTTT.

The chain couples TRBV7-8 to TRBJ1-1; D unresolved. The CDR3 has 15 residues. The V end lost 5 bases, the J end lost 0 bases, and 13 bases lay between the germline ends. Per germline, CDR1 SGHVS and CDR2 FQNEAQ. The CDR3 nucleotides are TGTGCCAGCAGCACAGTAAGGCGGGTGAACACTGAAGCTTTCTTT. It translates to CASSTVRRVNTEAFF.

This clone was found once. The chain carries TRBV9 and TRBJ2-1; 8 nucleotides match TRBD1. CDR1 SGDLS and CDR2 YYNGEE come from the germline V gene. The CDR3 runs to 13 residues. Trimming removed 4 bases from V and 6 bases from J; junction bases left unmatched: 3. The CDR3: CASSPQGVNEQFF. The CDR3 region has the DNA TGTGCCAGCAGCCCACAGGGGGTCAATGAGCAGTTCTTC.

The V gene is TRBV11-3, the J gene TRBJ2-7, with a weak D call TRBD2 (7 bases). Per the germline V gene, CDR1 is SGHNT and CDR2 is YENEEA. CDR3 length equals 14 residues. The V end lost 4 bases, the J end lost 6 bases, and 16 bases lay between the germline ends. DNA of the CDR3: TGTGCCAGCAGCTCCTTAGGCGGGGGCTTCGAGCAGTACTTC. The encoded protein is CASSSLGGGFEQYF.

This chain connects TRBV2 to TRBJ2-3; TRBD1 aligns across 7 bases. V was clipped by 6 bases and J by 2 bases; unmatched bases: 5. Germline V CDR1 and CDR2: SNHLY, FYNNEI. This CDR3 has 14 amino acids. The CDR3 nucleotides are TGTGCCAGCAGACCGGGACAGACCACAGATACGCAGTATTTT. It encodes CASRPGQTTDTQYF. The whole variable domain, remainder taken from reference TRBV2 and TRBJ2-3, is EPEVTQTPSHQVTQMGQEVILRCVPISNHLYFYWYRQILGQKVEFLVSFYNNEISEKSEIFDDQFSVERPDGSNFTLKIRSTKLEDSAMYFCASRPGQTTDTQYFGPGTRLTVL.

In this sample, this clone turned up once. The chain uses TRBV5-6 and TRBJ2-4; no clear D gene. Germline-derived CDR1 and CDR2 are SGHDT and YYEEEE. The ends were cut back, 1 base at V and 8 bases at J, with 19 bases in the middle. This CDR3 is built from 16 residues. For the CDR3, the DNA is TGTGCCAGCAGCTTGACTGCGCTGCCTTGGGCAGACATTCAGTACTTC. Encoded protein: CASSLTALPWADIQYF.